This T cell receptor (beta chain) is from a study of technical replicates of blood from a handful of donors. V lost 4 bases and J 1 base, leaving 11 bases between the germline ends. Germline CDR1 reads LNHDA; CDR2 reads SQIVND (reference sequence). The CDR3 length is 15 residues. Assay used: immunoSEQ multiplex PCR; TCRdb lists only in-frame clones, some missing. Altogether tens of thousands of clones are present, more than 75% being singletons, with the ten largest covering 4.5% to 5%. The V gene is TRBV19, the J gene TRBJ2-4; tentative D call: TRBD2 (6 bases). The sequencing sample was made of PBMCs. The receptor's source is a human donor in good health. Some clones in this sample may be carry-over from other donors' samples. The CDR3 bases are TGTGCCAGTAGTACCGCGGAGGGGGCCAAAAACATTCAGTACTTC. Protein product: CASSTAEGAKNIQYF.